This T cell receptor (beta chain) was captured in a study of T cells in Graves' hyperthyroidism and ophthalmopathy. The study left out patients who had uncontrolled infection, other autoimmune disease, pregnancy or lactation. This CDR3 region has 14 residues. Germline-derived CDR1 and CDR2 are MNHEY and SMNVEV (reference sequence). Deletions cut 6 bases from V and 2 bases from J, with 14 bases between. Amplification of TCR beta CDR3 regions used RNA as the template. HTBI primers drove first-round RT-PCR of the TCR CDR3. MiXCR, applied by TCRdb to the multiplex PCR reads, yields one record per CDR3 protein. The sample consists of about 500,000 distinct CDR3 sequences, 46% of them appearing once. Study conclusions and caveats: The model foresaw ophthalmopathy a median approximately 6.3 months prior to onset. Most expanded thyroid clonotypes above 0.001 also appeared in blood.

Notes on this clonotype: The antigen is unknown.

The sample comprised peripheral blood or thyroid tissue (not recorded which). The V call is TRBV27, the J call TRBJ2-7; no firm D call. The receptor was isolated from an adult woman with Graves' disease, either hyperthyroidism or ophthalmopathy (not recorded which). CDR3 coding DNA: TGTGCCAGCAGGAGAGGCAGCTTTACCTACGAGCAGTACTTC. This translates into CASRRGSFTYEQYF.